Here is one T cell receptor beta chain with its context. As yet, its antigen is unknown. V lost 2 bases and J 8 bases, leaving 12 bases between the germline ends. CDR3 size: 14 residues. The germline gives CDR1 MNHEY, CDR2 SMNVEV (reference sequence). The table came from immunoSEQ multiplex PCR; TCRdb's copy has only in-frame clones and leaves some out. The sample carries roughly 86,000 clones, 70% to 90% recorded once. The data belong to a study of radiation and T cells in renal cell carcinoma. Study-level results: In blood, top tumor clones expanded by 2 weeks, shrinking by 4.

Time point described: blood 4 weeks post-SBRT, at nephrectomy. The treatment: 15 Gy SBRT to primary tumor, nephrectomy 4 weeks later. Nephrectomy followed 15 Gy stereotactic body radiation by 4 weeks. Radiation-treated patients gave blood at baseline, week 2 and week 4. Clear cell pathology was present in this patient's renal cell carcinoma. The TCR comes from a man aged 50-59 years with renal cell carcinoma. V gene TRBV27 combines with J gene TRBJ1-4, with D tentatively TRBD1 (5 bases). Specimen: blood, collected from a patient whose treatment included radiotherapy and nephrectomy. The CDR3 reads CASSLTNRGEKLFF. The CDR3 region has the DNA TGTGCCAGCAGTTTAACAAACCGGGGGGAAAAACTGTTTTTT. Together with reference TRBV27 and TRBJ1-4, the CDR3 gives the full variable domain: EAQVTQNPRYLITVTGKKLTVTCSQNMNHEYMSWYRQDPGLGLRQIYYSMNVEVTDKGDVPEGYKVSRKEKRNFPLILESPSPNQTSLYFCASSLTNRGEKLFFGSGTQLSVL.